Below are 29 T cell receptor beta chains sequenced from a single sample in a study of cytomegalovirus exposure and HLA in healthy donors. PCR involved 60 Vbeta and 13 Jbeta primers. The assay was immunoSEQ multiplex PCR, and TCRdb's table has in-frame clones only and misses some. The sample carries about 190,000 clones, roughly 77% recorded once. Sequencing used PBMCs. These receptors all stem from a woman in her twenties or thirties in good health and CMV-seropositive.

The V gene is TRBV7-2, the J gene TRBJ2-3, with D possibly matching TRBD1 (5 bases). The V end lost 1 base, the J end lost 5 bases, and 16 bases lay between the germline ends. Per the germline V gene, CDR1 is SGHTA and CDR2 is FQGNSA. The CDR3 loop spans 16 amino acids. CDR3 coding DNA: TGTGCCAGCAGCTTAGTAGGGCAGGGCGGCTTAGATACGCAGTATTTT. This translates into CASSLVGQGGLDTQYF.

The CDR3: CASGETGSTEAFF. For the CDR3, the DNA is TGTGCCAGCGGGGAAACGGGAAGCACTGAAGCTTTCTTT. The chain has TRBV28 and TRBJ1-1; unclear D gene. The CDR3 totals 13 residues. V was cut by 8 bases and J by 4 bases, with 14 bases left in between. Germline V CDR1 and CDR2: MDHEN, SYDVKM.

V is TRBV28 and J is TRBJ2-6; D unclear. The germline CDR1 and CDR2 sequences are MDHEN and SYDVKM. V was shortened by 0 bases and J by 2 bases, with 5 bases between the two germline ends. This CDR3 comprises 15 residues. CDR3 sequence reads: CASSLWGAGANVLTF. CDR3 nucleotides: TGTGCCAGCAGTTTATGGGGCGCTGGGGCCAACGTCCTGACTTTC.

The chain joins TRBV6-5 to TRBJ2-1; 8 bases are a match to TRBD2. The CDR3 extends over 15 amino acids. The V and J ends lost 6 bases and 10 bases, in that order; junction bases with no gene match: 14. Looked up from germline, CDR1 is MNHEY and CDR2 is SVGAGI. Here the CDR3 DNA reads TGTGCCAGCAGCCAGCTAGGTGACGGGAGGGGGGAGCAGTTCTTC. Protein sequence: CASSQLGDGRGEQFF.

The CDR3 coding sequence is TGTGCCAGCAGTCCTAAGGGGAGCGGGAGGGCCGGTGAGCAGTTCTTC. Translation: CASSPKGSGRAGEQFF. The rearrangement joins TRBV14 to TRBJ2-1; 10 bases align to TRBD2. This CDR3 spans 16 amino acids. The J segment lost 9 bases and the V segment lost 6 bases, leaving 14 bases of the junction unmatched. Per germline, CDR1 SGHDN and CDR2 FVKESK.

In this sample, this clone turned up a few times. CDR3 amino acids: CASSHGTAARNTEAFF. In DNA form, the CDR3 reads TGTGCCAGCAGTCACGGGACAGCCGCAAGGAACACTGAAGCTTTCTTT. The V and J genes are TRBV6-6 and TRBJ1-1; 7 positions agree with TRBD1. This CDR3 spans 16 amino acids. Per germline, CDR1 MNHNY and CDR2 SVGAGI (reference sequence). Trimming cost V 5 bases and J 1 base; bases outside gene matches: 10.

The chain has TRBV10-1 and TRBJ2-2; 10 bases are a match to TRBD2. This CDR3 is built from 16 residues. The V segment lost 4 bases and the J segment 5 bases; nucleotides outside the gene matches: 7. Germline V gene sequence: CDR1 WNHNN, CDR2 SYGVQD (reference sequence). The CDR3 sequence: CASSGEATSGTGELFF. In nucleotides, the CDR3 is TGCGCCAGCAGTGGGGAGGCGACTAGCGGGACCGGGGAGCTGTTTTTT.

This chain uses TRBV5-4 with TRBJ2-7, with 9 positions matching TRBD1. V lost 4 bases to trimming and J lost 2 bases; unmatched junction nucleotides: 4. Germline V gene data show CDR1 as SGHNT and CDR2 as YYREEE (reference sequence). The CDR3 has 14 residues. The CDR3 is CASSNRQGAYEQYF. The DNA for the CDR3 is TGTGCCAGCAGCAACAGACAGGGGGCCTACGAGCAGTACTTC.

The J gene is TRBJ2-5, the V gene TRBV7-9; D call uncertain. V dropped 5 bases and J dropped 5 bases, with 9 bases sitting between them. This CDR3 is 12 amino acids long. Germline assignment: CDR1 SEHNR and CDR2 FQNEAQ (reference sequence). CDR3 in DNA: TGTGCCAGCAGCCCCGGGTGGGAGACCCAGTACTTC. Translation gives CASSPGWETQYF.

This sequence joins TRBV27 and TRBJ1-1, with 10 bases fitting TRBD1. Germline V lookup: CDR1 MNHEY, CDR2 SMNVEV (reference sequence). J was trimmed by 7 bases and V by 6 bases; bases with no gene match: 5. The CDR3 covers 13 residues. The CDR3 is CASRPGTGVEAFF. In DNA form, the CDR3 reads TGTGCCAGCAGGCCCGGGACAGGGGTTGAAGCTTTCTTT.

This clone was counted only a few times. The chain links TRBV5-4 to TRBJ2-1; TRBD1 aligns across 12 bases. The CDR3 runs to 15 residues. Germline CDR1 reads SGHNT; CDR2 reads YYREEE (reference sequence). The V segment lost 4 bases and the J segment 7 bases; nucleotides outside the gene matches: 6. As DNA, the CDR3 is TGTGCCAGCAGCCTACGGGACAGGGGGCGAAATGAGCAGTTCTTC. Its translation is CASSLRDRGRNEQFF.

The chain recombines TRBV29-1 with TRBJ1-1, with D perhaps matching TRBD1 (6 bases). This CDR3 region has 14 residues. V dropped 7 bases and J dropped 0 bases, with 15 bases sitting between them. Germline V gene data show CDR1 as SQVTM and CDR2 as ANQGSEA. Here the CDR3 reads CSACLDSLNTEAFF. The CDR3 region has the DNA TGCAGCGCCTGCCTGGACAGCTTGAACACTGAAGCTTTCTTT. The full variable domain, in which reference TRBV29-1 and TRBJ1-1 provide the parts outside the CDR3, is SAVISQKPSRDICQRGTSLTIQCQVDSQVTMMFWYRQQPGQSLTLIATANQGSEATYESGFVIDKFPISRPNLTFSTLTVSNMSPEDSSIYLCSACLDSLNTEAFFGQGTRLTVV.

The chain recombines TRBV5-1 with TRBJ2-1; possible D gene TRBD1, 5 bases. CDR3 size: 13 residues. Germline V gene lookup returns CDR1 SGHRS and CDR2 YFSETQ. Trimming removed 5 bases from V and 2 bases from J, with 8 bases in between. The CDR3 region is CASRTDPYNEQFF. CDR3 DNA sequence: TGCGCCAGCAGGACAGACCCCTACAATGAGCAGTTCTTC.

This clone has more than one count but fewer than ten. The chain couples TRBV28 to TRBJ2-2; 7 bases match TRBD2. V was clipped by 5 bases and J by 8 bases; unmatched bases: 11. The CDR3 contains 15 residues. Germline V gene lookup returns CDR1 MDHEN and CDR2 SYDVKM. CDR3 coding DNA: TGTGCCAGCAGTCCCCGACTAGCCCTAGCGGGGGAGCTGTTTTTT. This codes for CASSPRLALAGELFF.

The chain has TRBV5-6 and TRBJ2-2; 7 bases are a match to TRBD1. The CDR3 covers 15 residues. With V trimmed by 0 bases and J by 7 bases, 6 bases remained unmatched. Germline V gene lookup returns CDR1 SGHDT and CDR2 YYEEEE. CDR3 nucleotides: TGTGCCAGCAGCTTGGCAGGGACAGCCAGCGGGGAGCTGTTTTTT. Its protein product is CASSLAGTASGELFF.

In its sample, this clone was seen a few times. This chain joins TRBV19 and TRBJ1-1, with D perhaps matching TRBD1 (6 bases). The germline CDR1 and CDR2 sequences are LNHDA and SQIVND (reference sequence). V dropped 8 bases and J dropped 1 base, with 14 bases sitting between them. The CDR3 is 14 residues long. In nucleotides, the CDR3 is TGTGCCAGTGGAACAGGGACAACGAACACTGAAGCTTTCTTT. Protein sequence: CASGTGTTNTEAFF.

This clone turned up a few times. The genes are TRBV7-6 and TRBJ2-7, with D possibly matching TRBD2 (6 bases). From germline, CDR1 is SGHVS and CDR2 FNYEAQ. Trimming took off 0 bases at V and 2 bases at J, with 11 bases between the two ends. The length of the CDR3 is 15 residues. The CDR3 loop reads CASSLASGAAYEQYF. The CDR3 coding sequence is TGTGCCAGCAGCTTAGCTTCGGGAGCGGCCTACGAGCAGTACTTC.

The chain couples TRBV5-5 to TRBJ1-4; D is possibly TRBD1 (6 bases). V lost 4 bases to trimming and J lost 8 bases, with 15 bases between them. Per germline, CDR1 SGHKS and CDR2 YYEKEE (reference sequence). The CDR3 sequence is 14 residues long. CDR3 sequence (DNA): TGTGCCAGCAGCCGCACAGGGTTGGTCGAAAAACTGTTTTTT. Translated, it gives CASSRTGLVEKLFF.

The CDR3 protein is CASSQAGTGVEQYF. The CDR3 DNA reads TGTGCCAGCAGCCAAGCCGGGACAGGGGTAGAGCAGTACTTC. The J gene is TRBJ2-7, the V gene TRBV14, with 10 positions matching TRBD1. The germline CDR1 and CDR2 sequences are SGHDN and FVKESK. J lost 7 bases, V lost 1 base, and 4 bases had no gene match. The CDR3 is 14 residues long.

The gene calls are TRBV6-1 and TRBJ1-5; TRBD1 is a possible D gene (5 bases). The CDR3 loop spans 16 amino acids. The germline V gene encodes CDR1 MNHNS and CDR2 SASEGT. Trimming pared 4 bases from V and 6 bases from J, leaving 19 bases between. The CDR3 protein is CASSVTWTDGGQPQHF. CDR3 DNA: TGTGCCAGCAGTGTCACTTGGACCGACGGGGGTCAGCCCCAGCATTTT.

This chain connects TRBV27 to TRBJ2-3, with 9 positions matching TRBD2. V shed 6 bases, J shed 2 bases, and the junction held 9 bases outside the gene matches. This CDR3 spans 16 amino acids. Germline CDR1 is MNHEY and CDR2 is SMNVEV (reference sequence). The CDR3 region is CASRYLAGPPTDTQYF. CDR3 sequence (DNA): TGTGCCAGCAGATACCTAGCGGGGCCACCCACAGATACGCAGTATTTT.

The rearrangement uses TRBV7-9 and TRBJ2-3; TRBD1 is a possible D gene (6 bases). The CDR3 is 15 residues long. Trimming left V 1 base short and J 1 base short, with 9 bases between. Germline CDR1 is SEHNR and CDR2 is FQNEAQ (reference sequence). CDR3 bases: TGTGCCAGCAGCTTAGACGCAGGGGGCACAGATACGCAGTATTTT. Encoded protein: CASSLDAGGTDTQYF. Combining the CDR3 with reference TRBV7-9 and TRBJ2-3 gives the whole variable domain DTGVSQNPRHKITKRGQNVTFRCDPISEHNRLYWYRQTLGQGPEFLTYFQNEAQLEKSRLLSDRFSAERPKGSFSTLEIQRTEQGDSAMYLCASSLDAGGTDTQYFGPGTRLTVL.

As concerns this clone: At the DNA level, this CDR3 is encoded by other sequences in the same sample as well. The chain has TRBV11-2 and TRBJ2-7; D is perhaps TRBD2 (6 bases). The length of the CDR3 is 13 residues. V lost 6 bases and J lost 0, with 9 bases in between. Germline V lookup: CDR1 SGHAT, CDR2 FQNNGV. The CDR3 loop is CASSLGSSYEQYF. The DNA of the CDR3 is TGTGCCAGCAGTCTCGGGAGCTCCTACGAGCAGTACTTC. Complete variable domain (other parts from reference TRBV11-2 and TRBJ2-7): EAGVAQSPRYKIIEKRQSVAFWCNPISGHATLYWYQQILGQGPKLLIQFQNNGVVDDSQLPKDRFSAERLKGVDSTLKIQPAKLEDSAVYLCASSLGSSYEQYFGPGTRLTVT.

The sample holds one count of this clone. This chain joins TRBV28 and TRBJ2-7, with TRBD1 matching over 7 bases. Germline lookup yields CDR1 MDHEN and CDR2 SYDVKM. J lost 4 bases, V lost 6 bases, and 3 bases had no gene match. CDR3 length equals 12 residues. CDR3 nucleotide sequence: TGTGCCAGCAGATACAGGGGTTACGAGCAGTACTTC. It translates to CASRYRGYEQYF.

This clone was seen more than once but under ten times. The V and J genes are TRBV2 and TRBJ2-7; perhaps TRBD2 as D (5 bases). V shed 7 bases and J shed 1 base, with 23 bases lying between them. The germline CDR1 and CDR2 sequences are SNHLY and FYNNEI. There are 17 residues in the CDR3. For the CDR3, the DNA is TGTGCCAGCAAGTTCACAGCAATGGGAGACCGATCCTACGAGCAGTACTTC. Translated, it gives CASKFTAMGDRSYEQYF.

This chain links TRBV14 with TRBJ1-2, with a tentative D call TRBD1 (5 bases). Germline CDR1 SGHDN, CDR2 FVKESK. V lost 2 bases, J lost 6 bases, and 13 bases lay in between. The CDR3 spans 14 residues. In nucleotides, the CDR3 is TGTGCCAGCAGCCAATTCGGCAGGGTCAATGGCTACACCTTC. Translating gives CASSQFGRVNGYTF.

The gene calls are TRBV9 and TRBJ2-3; possible D gene TRBD2, 6 bases. Between the trimmed V and J ends, which lost 0 bases and 5 bases, there was a span of 7 bases. This CDR3 is 13 amino acids long. Germline V gene sequence: CDR1 SGDLS, CDR2 YYNGEE. The DNA of the CDR3 is TGTGCCAGCAGCGTAGTGCGGGGAGATACGCAGTATTTT. Its protein product is CASSVVRGDTQYF.

Of note for this clone: An end of the junction differs from the germline gene, which may be a read error. The V gene is TRBV6-5, the J gene TRBJ1-2; TRBD1 matches 9 bases. CDR1 MNHEY and CDR2 SVGAGI come from the germline V gene. The length of the CDR3 is 13 residues. CDR3 nucleotides: TGTGCCGGCAGCCAGGGACAGGGAAGCGGCTACACCTTC. Protein product: CAGSQGQGSGYTF.

CDR3 region: CASSADRSYQETQYF. The CDR3 DNA is TGTGCCAGCAGCGCGGACAGGTCGTACCAAGAGACCCAGTACTTC. The gene calls are TRBV13 and TRBJ2-5, with 7 bases aligning to TRBD1. The ends lost 5 bases at V and 0 bases at J; junction bases unmatched: 6. Germline V CDR1 and CDR2: PRHDT, FYEKMQ (reference sequence). This CDR3 comprises 15 residues. Looking up the rest from reference TRBV13 and TRBJ2-5 gives the full variable domain: AAGVIQSPRHLIKEKRETATLKCYPIPRHDTVYWYQQGPGQDPQFLISFYEKMQSDKGSIPDRFSAQQFSDYHSELNMSSLELGDSALYFCASSADRSYQETQYFGPGTRLLVL.